This T cell receptor (beta chain) was sequenced for a study of spatial heterogeneity in lung cancer. Study as a whole: A T cell module score from matched bulk RNA-seq correlated strongly with TCR transcript counts in tumor regions. Study-level findings and limits: Mutation counts in tumors were tracked by counts of expanded intratumoral alpha and beta TCRs.

There are many counts of this clonotype. Its matching antigen is unknown. Noted time point: sample taken at primary tumor resection. Unsorted whole RNA from tumor, nontumor lung or frozen PBMC underwent sequencing. CDR1 is SGHTA, CDR2 FQGNSA, per germline. V was shortened by 5 bases and J by 4 bases, with 3 bases between the two germline ends. The CDR3 has 11 amino acids. TCRdb fed the 5' RACE reads into MiXCR, producing one record per CDR3 protein. The table includes about 9,900 distinct CDR3 sequences, over 6% detected once. The rearrangement uses TRBV7-2 and TRBJ2-1; no definite D call. The sequenced sample was lung tumor tissue, obtained at surgery. The origin of this receptor is a female donor with early-stage non-small cell lung cancer. CDR3 DNA sequence: TGTGCCAGCAGCAATTACAATGAGCAGTTCTTC. Protein product: CASSNYNEQFF. The variable domain in full, with the rest retrieved from reference TRBV7-2 and TRBJ2-1, is GAGVSQSPSNKVTEKGKDVELRCDPISGHTALYWYRQSLGQGLEFLIYFQGNSAPDKSGLPSDRFSAERTGGSVSTLTIQRTQQEDSAVYLCASSNYNEQFFGPGTRLTVL.